These T cell receptor beta chains were read from a single sample in a study of CD8 T cells in Susac syndrome. TCRdb processed the immunoSEQ multiplex PCR reads anew with MiXCR; each CDR3 protein has one entry. The repertoire consists of about 120,000 distinct CDR3 sequences, with over 85% occurring once and the leading ten covering 0.2% to 0.25%. Sequencing was carried out using CD8+ T cells from PBMCs. These receptors were collected from a human donor with Susac syndrome. CDR3s include the opening cysteine and the closing phenylalanine or tryptophan.

v_call	cdr3_aa
TRBV29-1	CSVEATGDVTGELFF
TRBV4-3	CASGGMNTEAFF
TRBV2	CASSDRDTEAFF
TRBV7-9	CASSDGGYTQYF
TRBV19	CASSITAGQGRKPQHF
TRBV11-2	CASSLAGDLKYF
TRBV18	CASSPVRPIEAFF
TRBV12-3/TRBV12-4	CASRRQYMNTEAFF
TRBV12-3/TRBV12-4	CASSLSWRDEQFF
TRBV30	CAWDWTGNTDTQYF
TRBV5-1	CASTLTGDRGHSGYTF
TRBV5-1	CASSLAARAYEQYF
TRBV20-1	CSARAAYNEQFF
TRBV30	CAFTQGPTEAFF
TRBV12-3/TRBV12-4	CASSPTSGMPYEQYF
TRBV19	CASIQGARTEAFF
TRBV6-1	CASSEDFGALPQETQYF
TRBV4-3	CASSQGGVTVDEQFF
TRBV29-1	CSVPGQGPGNTIYF
TRBV30	CAWRLFEAGHTEAFF
TRBV3-1	CASSQDIVGELFF
TRBV19	CASSRDRTTDTQYF
TRBV6-2/TRBV6-3	CASSPTGGADYEQYF
TRBV6-5	CASSYSLTYTNTDTQYF
TRBV28	CASSQRSRRAETQYF
TRBV12-3/TRBV12-4	CASSPRTSGQPQHF
TRBV20-1	CSASPAGGWETQYF
TRBV30	CAWKMGGTEAFF
TRBV5-1	CASSSEGLTYEQYF
TRBV20-1	CSANTGTGSGELFF
TRBV29-1	CSVEGLAGVYEQYF
TRBV7-6	CASSPDPTGYSGYTF
TRBV11-2	CASSLNTEQFF
TRBV7-2	CASSPIAGGRETQYF
TRBV7-9	CASSLVGGPDTQYF
TRBV14	CASSQSQGQETQYF
TRBV3-1	CASSQAFRAGETQYF